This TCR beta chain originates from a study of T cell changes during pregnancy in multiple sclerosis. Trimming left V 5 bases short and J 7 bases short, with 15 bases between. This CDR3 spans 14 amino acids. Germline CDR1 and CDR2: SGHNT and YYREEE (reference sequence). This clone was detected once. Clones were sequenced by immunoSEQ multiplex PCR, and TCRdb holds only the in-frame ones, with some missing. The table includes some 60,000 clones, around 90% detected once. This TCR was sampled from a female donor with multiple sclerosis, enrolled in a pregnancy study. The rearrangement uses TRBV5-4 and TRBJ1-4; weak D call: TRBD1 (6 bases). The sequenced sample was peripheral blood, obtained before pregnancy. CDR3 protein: CASSLTGGVEKLFF. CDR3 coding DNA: TGTGCCAGCAGTTTGACAGGTGGGGTTGAAAAACTGTTTTTT.